Below, one T cell receptor beta chain is given with its context. The sample comes from a study of cytomegalovirus exposure and HLA in healthy donors. The PCR contained 60 Vbeta and 13 Jbeta primers. Sequencing used immunoSEQ multiplex PCR; TCRdb keeps in-frame clones, though not all of them. This sample has around 140,000 clones, with about 10% found just once. With 1 base removed from V and 0 bases from J, the gap between germline ends came to 4 bases. Per germline, CDR1 SGHVS and CDR2 FQNEAQ. The CDR3 spans 14 residues. The sequencing sample was made of PBMCs. The V and J genes are TRBV7-8 and TRBJ1-3; unclear D gene. This sequence originates from a middle-aged woman in good health and CMV-seropositive. CDR3 sequence: CASSLGDSGNTIYF. The CDR3 region has the DNA TGTGCCAGCAGCTTAGGCGACTCTGGAAACACCATATATTTT. Full variable domain (missing parts from reference TRBV7-8 and TRBJ1-3): GAGVSQSPRYKVAKRGQDVALRCDPISGHVSLFWYQQALGQGPEFLTYFQNEAQLDKSGLPSDRFFAERPEGSVSTLKIQRTQQEDSAVYLCASSLGDSGNTIYFGEGSWLTVV.